This T cell receptor beta chain was sequenced for a study of blood T cells in healthy people across ages. Primed by a sample-barcoded 5' primer and a J-beta primer mix, a second PCR proceeded for roughly 6 to 12 cycles. TCRdb independently ran MiXCR on the 5' RACE reads; one entry per CDR3 protein. There are almost 1 million distinct CDR3 sequences in the sample; roughly 47% occur only once, and over 20% lies in the top ten. In germline, CDR1 is MDHEN, CDR2 SYDVKM. V lost 5 bases to trimming and J lost 9 bases, with 17 bases between them. The CDR3 has 15 residues. The chain is built from TRBV28 and TRBJ1-6; tentative D call: TRBD1 (5 bases). Input material: blood. The TCR was taken from a woman aged 55-75 years in good health. In DNA form, the CDR3 reads TGTGCCAGCAGTACCCGATCCGGGGCTGGTTCACCCCTCCACTTT. Amino acid sequence: CASSTRSGAGSPLHF. The whole variable domain, filled in from reference TRBV28 and TRBJ1-6, reads DVKVTQSSRYLVKRTGEKVFLECVQDMDHENMFWYRQDPGLGLRLIYFSYDVKMKEKGDIPEGYSVSREKKERFSLILESASTNQTSMYLCASSTRSGAGSPLHFGNGTRLTVT.